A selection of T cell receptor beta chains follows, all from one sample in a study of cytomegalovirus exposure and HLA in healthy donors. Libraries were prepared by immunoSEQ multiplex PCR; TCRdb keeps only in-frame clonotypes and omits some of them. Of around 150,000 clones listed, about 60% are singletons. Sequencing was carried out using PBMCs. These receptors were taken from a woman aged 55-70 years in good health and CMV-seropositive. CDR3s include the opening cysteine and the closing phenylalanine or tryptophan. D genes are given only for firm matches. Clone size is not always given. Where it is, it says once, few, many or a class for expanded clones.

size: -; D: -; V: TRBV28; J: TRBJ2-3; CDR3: CASGGHSTDTQYF; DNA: TGTGCCTCAGGAGGTCATAGCACAGATACGCAGTATTTT
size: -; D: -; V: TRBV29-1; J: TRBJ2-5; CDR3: CSVDVGARGETQYF; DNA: TGCAGCGTTGATGTGGGAGCCCGGGGAGAGACCCAGTACTTC
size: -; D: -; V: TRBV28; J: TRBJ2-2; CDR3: CASRGPGDTGELFF; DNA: TGTGCCAGCAGAGGGCCCGGGGACACCGGGGAGCTGTTTTTT
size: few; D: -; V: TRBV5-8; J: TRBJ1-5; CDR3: CASSLSWEVSNQPQHF; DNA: TGTGCCAGCAGCCTCTCGTGGGAGGTTAGCAATCAGCCCCAGCATTTT
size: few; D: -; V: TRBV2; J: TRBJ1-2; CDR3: CASSVLYGYTF; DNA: TGTGCCAGCAGTGTCCTTTATGGCTACACCTTC
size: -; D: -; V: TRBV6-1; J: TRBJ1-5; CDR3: CASSEASGFNQPQHF; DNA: TGTGCCAGCAGTGAAGCTTCGGGGTTCAATCAGCCCCAGCATTTT
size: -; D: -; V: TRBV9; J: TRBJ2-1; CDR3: CASSVGLGIYNEQFF; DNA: TGTGCCAGCAGCGTAGGACTAGGAATATACAATGAGCAGTTCTTC
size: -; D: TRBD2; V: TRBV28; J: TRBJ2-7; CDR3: CASSLGTSGEVREQYF; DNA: TGTGCCAGCAGTCTCGGGACTAGCGGAGAGGTACGCGAGCAGTACTTC
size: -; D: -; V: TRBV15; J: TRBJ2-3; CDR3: CATSARPGLTDTQYF; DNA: TGTGCCACCAGCGCCAGACCAGGACTCACAGATACGCAGTATTTT
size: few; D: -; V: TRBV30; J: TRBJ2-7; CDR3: CAWSHSGVVLYEQYF; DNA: TGTGCCTGGAGCCATTCAGGGGTGGTTCTTTACGAGCAGTACTTC
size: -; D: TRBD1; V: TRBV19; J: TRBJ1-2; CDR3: CASSPRQGRDGYTF; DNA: TGTGCCAGTAGTCCTAGACAGGGGAGAGATGGCTACACCTTC
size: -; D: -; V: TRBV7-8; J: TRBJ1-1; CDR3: CASSQPDYGNTEAFF; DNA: TGTGCCAGCAGCCAACCGGACTATGGAAACACTGAAGCTTTCTTT
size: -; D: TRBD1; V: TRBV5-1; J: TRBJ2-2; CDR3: CASSLGLATGFGRELFF; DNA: TGCGCCAGCAGCTTGGGACTTGCGACAGGGTTCGGCAGGGAGCTGTTTTTT
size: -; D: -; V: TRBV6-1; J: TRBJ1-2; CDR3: CASTSLTNYGYTF; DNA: TGTGCCAGCACTTCCCTTACTAACTATGGCTACACCTTC
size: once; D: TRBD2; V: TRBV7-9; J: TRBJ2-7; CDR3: CASSLGTSGLYEQYF; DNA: TGTGCCAGCAGCTTAGGGACTAGCGGGTTGTACGAGCAGTACTTC
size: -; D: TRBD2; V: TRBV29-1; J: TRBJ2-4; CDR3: CSVARGGPSGIAKNIQYF; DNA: TGCAGCGTTGCAAGGGGGGGCCCTAGCGGGATAGCCAAAAACATTCAGTACTTC
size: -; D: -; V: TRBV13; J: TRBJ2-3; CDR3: CANTRQGTDTQYF; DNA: TGTGCCAACACGCGGCAGGGAACAGATACGCAGTATTTT
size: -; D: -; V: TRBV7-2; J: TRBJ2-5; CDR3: CASSLQGWYQETQYF; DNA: TGTGCCAGCAGCTTACAGGGATGGTACCAAGAGACCCAGTACTTC
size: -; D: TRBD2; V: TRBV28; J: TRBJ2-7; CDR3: CASRTSGVLSYEQYF; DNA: TGTGCCAGCCGGACTAGCGGGGTACTTTCCTACGAGCAGTACTTC
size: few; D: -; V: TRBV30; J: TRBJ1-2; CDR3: CAWLRSGSRSLYTF; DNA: TGTGCCTGGCTAAGATCCGGGAGCAGAAGTTTGTACACCTTC
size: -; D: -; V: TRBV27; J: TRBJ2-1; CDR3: CASSLWAEPPNEQFF; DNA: TGTGCCAGCAGTTTGTGGGCAGAACCACCCAATGAGCAGTTCTTC
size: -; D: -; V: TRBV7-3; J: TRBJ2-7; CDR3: CASSLAGNVDEQYF; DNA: TGTGCCAGCAGCTTAGCCGGGAATGTGGACGAGCAGTACTTC
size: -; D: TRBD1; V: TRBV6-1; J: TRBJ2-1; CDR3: CASSEQGAGEQFF; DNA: TGTGCCAGCAGTGAACAGGGGGCGGGTGAGCAGTTCTTC
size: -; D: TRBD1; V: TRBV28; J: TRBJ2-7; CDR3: CASRWTGAYEQYF; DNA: TGTGCCAGCAGGTGGACAGGAGCCTACGAGCAGTACTTC
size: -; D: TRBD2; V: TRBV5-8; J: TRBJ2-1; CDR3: CASSLAGSSYNEQFF; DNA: TGTGCCAGCAGCCTAGCGGGGAGCTCCTACAATGAGCAGTTCTTC
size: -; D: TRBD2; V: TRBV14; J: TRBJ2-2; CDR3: CASSQVAGFNTGELFF; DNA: TGTGCCAGCAGCCAAGTAGCGGGTTTTAACACCGGGGAGCTGTTTTTT
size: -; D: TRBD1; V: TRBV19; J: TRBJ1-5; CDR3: CASIGTGLSNQPQHF; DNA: TGTGCCAGTATAGGGACAGGGCTTAGCAATCAGCCCCAGCATTTT
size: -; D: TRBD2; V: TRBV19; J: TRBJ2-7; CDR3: CASSELAGYYEQYF; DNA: TGTGCCAGTAGTGAACTAGCGGGATACTACGAGCAGTACTTC
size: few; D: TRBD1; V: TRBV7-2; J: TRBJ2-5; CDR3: CASSLNRGVGETQYF; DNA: TGTGCCAGCAGTCTGAACAGGGGTGTGGGAGAGACCCAGTACTTC
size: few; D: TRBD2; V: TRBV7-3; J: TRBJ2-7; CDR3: CASSLAGGETYEQYF; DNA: TGTGCCAGCAGCTTAGCGGGAGGGGAGACCTACGAGCAGTACTTC
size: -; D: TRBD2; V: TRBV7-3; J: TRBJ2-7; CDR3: CASSPTASGSYEQYF; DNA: TGTGCCAGCAGCCCAACGGCTAGCGGGAGCTACGAGCAGTACTTC
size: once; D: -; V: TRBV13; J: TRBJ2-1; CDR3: CASSFRGLDEQFF; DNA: TGTGCCAGCAGCTTTCGGGGTCTCGATGAGCAGTTCTTC
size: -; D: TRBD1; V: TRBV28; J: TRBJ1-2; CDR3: CASRDITHGTGGFYTF; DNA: TGTGCCAGCAGGGATATAACCCATGGGACAGGGGGCTTCTACACCTTC
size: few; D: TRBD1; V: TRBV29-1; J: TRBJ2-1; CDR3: CSGGQGAYNEQFF; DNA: TGCAGCGGTGGACAGGGCGCCTACAATGAGCAGTTCTTC
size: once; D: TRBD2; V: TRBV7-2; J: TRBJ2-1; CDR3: CASSRTSGTSYNEQFF; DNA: TGTGCCAGCAGCCGGACTAGCGGGACCTCCTACAATGAGCAGTTCTTC
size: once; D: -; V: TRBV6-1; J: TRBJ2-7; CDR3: CASSAGAGIYEQYF; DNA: TGTGCCAGCAGTGCTGGAGCTGGTATATACGAGCAGTACTTC
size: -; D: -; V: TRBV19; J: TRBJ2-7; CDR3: CASSISSGIAYEQYF; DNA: TGTGCCAGTAGTATATCATCAGGAATTGCCTACGAGCAGTACTTC
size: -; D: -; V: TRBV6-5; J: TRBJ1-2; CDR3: CASSYGGGNYGYTF; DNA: TGTGCCAGCAGCTACGGGGGGGGAAACTATGGCTACACCTTC
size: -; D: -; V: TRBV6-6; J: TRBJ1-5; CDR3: CASSYSRSVSHQPQHF; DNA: TGTGCCAGCAGTTACTCTCGGTCCGTGAGCCATCAGCCCCAGCATTTT
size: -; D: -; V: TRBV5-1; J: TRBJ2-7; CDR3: CASSPPATVYEQYF; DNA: TGCGCCAGCAGCCCTCCTGCGACAGTATACGAGCAGTACTTC
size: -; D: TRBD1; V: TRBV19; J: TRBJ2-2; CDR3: CASSPLTGPTGELFF; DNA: TGTGCCAGTAGTCCCCTGACAGGGCCCACCGGGGAGCTGTTTTTT
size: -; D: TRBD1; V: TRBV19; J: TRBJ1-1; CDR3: CASSLYRGSEAFF; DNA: TGTGCCAGTAGTCTATACAGGGGGTCTGAAGCTTTCTTT
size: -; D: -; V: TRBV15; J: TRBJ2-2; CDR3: CATSRFPGGDRELFF; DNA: TGTGCCACCAGCAGATTTCCAGGAGGGGACCGGGAGCTGTTTTTT
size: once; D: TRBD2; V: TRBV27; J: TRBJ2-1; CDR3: CAVLAGDKNEQFF; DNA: TGTGCTGTCCTAGCGGGAGATAAGAATGAGCAGTTCTTC
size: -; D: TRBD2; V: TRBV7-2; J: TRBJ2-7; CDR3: CASSPTSGRSYEQYF; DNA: TGTGCCAGCAGCCCTACTAGCGGCCGTTCCTACGAGCAGTACTTC
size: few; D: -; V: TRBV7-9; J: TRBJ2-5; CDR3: CASSFGRSRETQYF; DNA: TGTGCCAGCAGCTTCGGGAGAAGTAGAGAGACCCAGTACTTC
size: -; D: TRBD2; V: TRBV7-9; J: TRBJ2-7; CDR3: CASSLAGGRTYEQYF; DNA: TGTGCCAGCAGCTTAGCTGGCGGGAGGACCTACGAGCAGTACTTC
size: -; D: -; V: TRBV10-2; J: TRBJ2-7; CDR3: CASSSHDRAEQYF; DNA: TGCGCCAGCAGTTCCCACGACAGAGCCGAGCAGTACTTC
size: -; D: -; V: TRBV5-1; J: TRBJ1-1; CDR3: CASSLKASLTEAFF; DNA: TGCGCCAGCAGCTTGAAAGCATCTCTCACTGAAGCTTTCTTT
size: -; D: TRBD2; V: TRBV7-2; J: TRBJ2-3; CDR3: CASSLGRLAGEGDRDTQYF; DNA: TGTGCCAGCAGCTTAGGTCGGCTAGCGGGAGAAGGGGACCGGGATACGCAGTATTTT
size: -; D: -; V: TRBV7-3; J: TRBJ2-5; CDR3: CASSSGVGETQYF; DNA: TGTGCCAGCAGCTCGGGGGTAGGGGAGACCCAGTACTTC
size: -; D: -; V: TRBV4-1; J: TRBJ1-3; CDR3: CASSQDTTGRRGNTIYF; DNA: TGCGCCAGCAGCCAAGACACTACAGGGCGAAGAGGAAACACCATATATTTT
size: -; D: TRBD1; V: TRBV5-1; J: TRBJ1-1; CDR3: CASSLGDSSSTEAFF; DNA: TGCGCCAGCAGCTTGGGGGACAGTTCAAGCACTGAAGCTTTCTTT